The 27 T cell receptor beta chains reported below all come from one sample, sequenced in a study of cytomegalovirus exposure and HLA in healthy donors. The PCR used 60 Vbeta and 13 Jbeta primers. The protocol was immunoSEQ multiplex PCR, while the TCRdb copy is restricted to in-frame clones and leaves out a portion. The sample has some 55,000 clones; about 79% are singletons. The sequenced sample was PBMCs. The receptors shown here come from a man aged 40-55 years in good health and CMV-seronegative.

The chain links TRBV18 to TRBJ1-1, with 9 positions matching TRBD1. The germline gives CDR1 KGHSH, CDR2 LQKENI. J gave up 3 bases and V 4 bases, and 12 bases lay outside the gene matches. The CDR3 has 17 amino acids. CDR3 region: CASSRTSQGAKYTEAFF. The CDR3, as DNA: TGTGCCAGCTCACGGACATCACAGGGGGCGAAATACACTGAAGCTTTCTTT.

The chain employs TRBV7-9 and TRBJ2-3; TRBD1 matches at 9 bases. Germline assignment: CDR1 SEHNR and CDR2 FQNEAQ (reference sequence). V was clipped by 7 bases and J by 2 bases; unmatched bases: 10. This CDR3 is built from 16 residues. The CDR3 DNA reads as TGTGCCAGCACCCCCCCGACAGGGGGTAACACAGATACGCAGTATTTT. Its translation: CASTPPTGGNTDTQYF.

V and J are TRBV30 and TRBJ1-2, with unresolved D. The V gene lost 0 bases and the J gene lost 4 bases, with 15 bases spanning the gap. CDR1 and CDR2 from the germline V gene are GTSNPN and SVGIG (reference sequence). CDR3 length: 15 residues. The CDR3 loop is CAWSVNALGLYGYTF. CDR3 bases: TGTGCCTGGAGTGTAAACGCCCTGGGCCTCTATGGCTACACCTTC.

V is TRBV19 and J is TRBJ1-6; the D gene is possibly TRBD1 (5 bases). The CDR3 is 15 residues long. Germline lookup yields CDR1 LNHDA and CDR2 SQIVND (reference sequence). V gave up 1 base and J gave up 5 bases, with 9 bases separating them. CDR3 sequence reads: CASSIVDRDNSPLHF. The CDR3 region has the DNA TGTGCCAGTAGTATAGTTGACAGAGATAATTCACCCCTCCACTTT.

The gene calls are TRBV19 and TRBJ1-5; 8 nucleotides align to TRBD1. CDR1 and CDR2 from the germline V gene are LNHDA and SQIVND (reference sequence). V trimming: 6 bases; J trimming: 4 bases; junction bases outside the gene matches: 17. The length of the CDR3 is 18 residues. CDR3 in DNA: TGTGCCAGTAGCCTCAAAACCTTCGGGACAGGACGAAATCAGCCCCAGCATTTT. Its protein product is CASSLKTFGTGRNQPQHF.

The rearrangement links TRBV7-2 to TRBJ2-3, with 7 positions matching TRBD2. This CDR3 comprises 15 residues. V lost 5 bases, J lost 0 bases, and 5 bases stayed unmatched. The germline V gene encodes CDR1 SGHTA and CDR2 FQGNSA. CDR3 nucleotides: TGTGCCAGCAGCCGGGAGCGGGGAAGCACAGATACGCAGTATTTT. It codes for CASSRERGSTDTQYF.

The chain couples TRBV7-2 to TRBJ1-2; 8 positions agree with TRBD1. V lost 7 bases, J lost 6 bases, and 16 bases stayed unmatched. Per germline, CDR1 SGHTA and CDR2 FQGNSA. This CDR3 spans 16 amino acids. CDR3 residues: CASTLRSRTGNHGYTF. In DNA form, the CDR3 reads TGTGCCAGCACCCTTCGGTCTCGGACAGGGAATCATGGCTACACCTTC.

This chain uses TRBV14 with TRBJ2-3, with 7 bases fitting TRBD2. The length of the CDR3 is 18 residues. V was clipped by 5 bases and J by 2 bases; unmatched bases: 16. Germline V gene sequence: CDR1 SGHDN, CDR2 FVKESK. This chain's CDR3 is CASSSADLWGGVTDTQYF. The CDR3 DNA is TGTGCCAGCAGCTCAGCGGATCTATGGGGGGGGGTCACAGATACGCAGTATTTT.

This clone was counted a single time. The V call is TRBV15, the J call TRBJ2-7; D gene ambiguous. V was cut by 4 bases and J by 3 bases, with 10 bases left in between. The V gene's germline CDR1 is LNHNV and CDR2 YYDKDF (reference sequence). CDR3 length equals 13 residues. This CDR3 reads CATSIEVGYEQYF. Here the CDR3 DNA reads TGTGCCACCAGCATTGAGGTGGGCTACGAGCAGTACTTC.

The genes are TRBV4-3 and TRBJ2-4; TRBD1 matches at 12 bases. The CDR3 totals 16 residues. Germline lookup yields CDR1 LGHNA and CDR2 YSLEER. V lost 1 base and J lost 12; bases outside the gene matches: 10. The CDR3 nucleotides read TGCGCCAGCAGCCAAGCCTCGGGGACAGGGGGCATCAATCAGTACTTC. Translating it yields CASSQASGTGGINQYF.

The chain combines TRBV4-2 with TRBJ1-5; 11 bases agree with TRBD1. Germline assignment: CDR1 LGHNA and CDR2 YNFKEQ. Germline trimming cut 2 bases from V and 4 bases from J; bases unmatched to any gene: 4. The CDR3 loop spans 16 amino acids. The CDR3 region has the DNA TGTGCCAGCAGCCAAAGCCGGGACAGGGGGAATCAGCCCCAGCATTTT. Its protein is CASSQSRDRGNQPQHF.

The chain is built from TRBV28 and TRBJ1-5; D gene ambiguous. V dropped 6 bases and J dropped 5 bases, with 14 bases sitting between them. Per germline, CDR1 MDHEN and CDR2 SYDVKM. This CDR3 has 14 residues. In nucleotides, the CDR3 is TGTGCCAGCAGACCCCCCGGGGAATATCAGCCCCAGCATTTT. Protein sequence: CASRPPGEYQPQHF.

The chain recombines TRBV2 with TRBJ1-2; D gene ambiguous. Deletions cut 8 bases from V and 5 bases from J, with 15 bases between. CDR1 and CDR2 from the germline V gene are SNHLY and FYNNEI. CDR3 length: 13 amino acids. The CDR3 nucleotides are TGTGCCAGCTGTTATTTCCAGGCGTATGGCTACACCTTC. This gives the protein CASCYFQAYGYTF.

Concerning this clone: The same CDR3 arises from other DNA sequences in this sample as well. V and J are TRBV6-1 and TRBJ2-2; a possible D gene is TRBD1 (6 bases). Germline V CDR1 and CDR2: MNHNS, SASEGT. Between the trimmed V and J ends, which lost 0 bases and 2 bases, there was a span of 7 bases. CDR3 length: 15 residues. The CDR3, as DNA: TGTGCCAGCAGTGAAGCCAGGGGAAACACCGGGGAGCTGTTTTTT. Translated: CASSEARGNTGELFF.

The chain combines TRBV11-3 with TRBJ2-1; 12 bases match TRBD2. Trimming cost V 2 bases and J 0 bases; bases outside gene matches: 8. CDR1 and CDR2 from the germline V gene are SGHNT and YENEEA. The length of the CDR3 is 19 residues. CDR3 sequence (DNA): TGTGCCAGCAGCTTACTAGCGGGGGGGCTCTTTAGCTCCTACAATGAGCAGTTCTTC. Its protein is CASSLLAGGLFSSYNEQFF.

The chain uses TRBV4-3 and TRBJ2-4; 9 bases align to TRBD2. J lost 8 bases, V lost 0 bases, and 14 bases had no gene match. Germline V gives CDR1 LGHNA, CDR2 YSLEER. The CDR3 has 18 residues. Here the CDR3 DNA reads TGCGCCAGCAGCCAAGATCTGGGGGGCGGGGGGGCCTTGGACATTCAGTACTTC. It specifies CASSQDLGGGGALDIQYF.

The CDR3 reads CASSSGTGGGDTEAFF. The CDR3 nucleotides are TGTGCCAGTAGTAGCGGGACAGGCGGCGGGGACACTGAAGCTTTCTTT. The chain combines TRBV19 with TRBJ1-1; 8 nucleotides line up with TRBD1. Germline V gene data show CDR1 as LNHDA and CDR2 as SQIVND (reference sequence). V shed 4 bases, J shed 3 bases, and the junction held 10 bases outside the gene matches. The length of the CDR3 is 16 residues.

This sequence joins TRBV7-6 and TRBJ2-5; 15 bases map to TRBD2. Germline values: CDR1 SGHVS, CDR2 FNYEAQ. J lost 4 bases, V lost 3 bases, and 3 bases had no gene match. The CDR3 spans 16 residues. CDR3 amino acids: CASSLGLAGGGETQYF. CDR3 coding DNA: TGTGCCAGCAGCTTGGGACTAGCGGGGGGAGGAGAGACCCAGTACTTC.

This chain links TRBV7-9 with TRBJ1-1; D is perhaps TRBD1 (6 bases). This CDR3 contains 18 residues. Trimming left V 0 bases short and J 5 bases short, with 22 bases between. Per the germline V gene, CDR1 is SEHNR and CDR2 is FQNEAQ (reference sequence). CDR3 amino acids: CASSLAVGQGRVRTEAFF. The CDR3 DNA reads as TGTGCCAGCAGCTTAGCGGTTGGGCAGGGGAGGGTTCGAACTGAAGCTTTCTTT.

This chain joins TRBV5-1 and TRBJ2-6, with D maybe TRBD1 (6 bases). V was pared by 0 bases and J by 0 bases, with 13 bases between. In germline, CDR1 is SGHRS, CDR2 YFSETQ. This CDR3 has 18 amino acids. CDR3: CASSLEARGYSGANVLTF. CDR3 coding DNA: TGCGCCAGCAGCTTGGAAGCCAGGGGATACTCTGGGGCCAACGTCCTGACTTTC.

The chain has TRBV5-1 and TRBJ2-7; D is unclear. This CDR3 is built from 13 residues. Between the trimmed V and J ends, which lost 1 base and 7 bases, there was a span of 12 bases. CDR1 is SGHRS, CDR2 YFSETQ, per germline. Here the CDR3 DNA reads TGCGCCAGCAGCTTGATGGTAACGCTAGAGCAGTACTTC. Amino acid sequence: CASSLMVTLEQYF.

The CDR3 nucleotides are TGCAGCGTCGCGACAGAGAACACTGAAGCTTTCTTT. Protein: CSVATENTEAFF. The chain combines TRBV29-1 with TRBJ1-1, with D possibly being TRBD1 (5 bases). The CDR3 contains 12 residues. Germline-derived CDR1 and CDR2 are SQVTM and ANQGSEA. Between the trimmed V and J ends, which lost 6 bases and 1 base, there was a span of 9 bases.

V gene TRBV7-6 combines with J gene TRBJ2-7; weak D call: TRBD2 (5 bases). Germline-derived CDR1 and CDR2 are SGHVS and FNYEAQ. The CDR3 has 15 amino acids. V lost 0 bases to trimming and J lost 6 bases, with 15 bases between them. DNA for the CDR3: TGTGCCAGCAGCTTAGCTTCCGGAGGCCCCCTCGAGCAGTACTTC. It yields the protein CASSLASGGPLEQYF.

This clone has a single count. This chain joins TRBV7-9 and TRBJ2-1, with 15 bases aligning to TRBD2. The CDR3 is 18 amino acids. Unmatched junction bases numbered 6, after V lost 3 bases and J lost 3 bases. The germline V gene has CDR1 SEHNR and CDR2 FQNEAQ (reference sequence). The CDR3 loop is CASSLDGTSGGFYNEQFF. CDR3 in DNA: TGTGCCAGCAGCTTGGACGGGACTAGCGGGGGGTTCTACAATGAGCAGTTCTTC.

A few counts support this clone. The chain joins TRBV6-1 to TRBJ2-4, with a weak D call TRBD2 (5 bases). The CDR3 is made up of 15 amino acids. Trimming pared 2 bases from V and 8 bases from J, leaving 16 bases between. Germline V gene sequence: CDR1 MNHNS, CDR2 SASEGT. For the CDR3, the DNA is TGTGCCAGCAGTGAAAAAGTGGCGGGTTGGGACATTCAGTACTTC. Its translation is CASSEKVAGWDIQYF.

CDR3: CASYPGQGTDTQYF. In DNA, the CDR3 is TGCGCCAGTTACCCGGGACAGGGAACAGATACGCAGTATTTT. The gene calls are TRBV5-1 and TRBJ2-3; 9 nucleotides align to TRBD1. V was clipped by 8 bases and J by 3 bases; unmatched bases: 7. In germline, CDR1 is SGHRS, CDR2 YFSETQ. The CDR3 runs 14 residues.

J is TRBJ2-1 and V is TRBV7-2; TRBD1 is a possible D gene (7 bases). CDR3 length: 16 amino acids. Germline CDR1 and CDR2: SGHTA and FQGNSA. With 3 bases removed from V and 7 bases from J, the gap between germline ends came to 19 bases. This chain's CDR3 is CASSFRTRGVGNEQFF. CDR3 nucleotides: TGTGCCAGCAGCTTTAGGACCAGGGGGGTGGGTAATGAGCAGTTCTTC.